These 3 T cell receptor beta chains came from one sample sequenced in a study of molecular identifiers for immune sequencing clone quantification. TCRdb independently ran MiXCR on the PCR reads; one entry per CDR3 protein. The sample shows about 36,000 distinct CDR3 sequences, about a fifth of them seen only once. The source material was naive CD8+ T cells from blood, with Jurkat cell RNA spiked in. Stated subset: FACS-sorted CD8+CD4-CCR7+CD45RA+ naive T cells. The receptors originated from a human donor in good health. Some libraries in this study had Jurkat cell RNA spiked in.

This clonotype was observed at least ten times. V is TRBV10-3 and J is TRBJ2-3, with D perhaps TRBD1 or TRBD2 (6 bases each). The CDR3 covers 16 residues. Germline V gene data show CDR1 as ENHRY and CDR2 as SYGVKD. Between the trimmed V and J ends, which lost 4 bases and 2 bases, there was a span of 16 bases. DNA for the CDR3: TGTGCCATCAGTGGGGGGGCTAGCCAGTCCACAGATACGCAGTATTTT. This gives the protein CAISGGASQSTDTQYF.

This clonotype was recorded many times. The chain couples TRBV7-2 to TRBJ1-3, with D possibly TRBD1 on 5 matching bases. CDR3 size: 12 residues. Between the trimmed V and J ends, which lost 5 bases and 7 bases, there was a span of 9 bases. Germline values: CDR1 SGHTA, CDR2 FQGNSA. CDR3 sequence (DNA): TGTGCCAGCAGCATCCCAGGGAACACCATATATTTT. The encoded protein is CASSIPGNTIYF. Filled out from reference TRBV7-2 and TRBJ1-3, the complete variable domain reads GAGVSQSPSNKVTEKGKDVELRCDPISGHTALYWYRQSLGQGLEFLIYFQGNSAPDKSGLPSDRFSAERTGGSVSTLTIQRTQQEDSAVYLCASSIPGNTIYFGEGSWLTVV.

As for this clonotype: A much larger clonotype is one base distant, so this may be a read error. V gene TRBV7-3 combines with J gene TRBJ2-3, with D uncertain. CDR3 size: 13 residues. CDR1 and CDR2 from the germline V gene are SGHTA and FQGTGA. CDR3: CAGSPDHPDTQYF. Written as DNA, the CDR3 is TGTGCCGGCAGTCCGGACCACCCAGATACGCAGTATTTT.